Below, one T cell receptor beta chain is given with its context. Its binding antigen is unknown. No base quality information exists; no much larger clone differs at one position. Sample treatment or condition, as interpreted from the label and publication: allogeneic hematopoietic cell transplantation with graft depleted of TCRalphabeta T cells and CD19 B cells. Transplant recipients were children who received TCRalphabeta/CD19-depleted allogeneic hematopoietic cell grafts. V gives up 8 bases and J gives up 6 bases, and the segment between their germline ends measures 8 bases. From cysteine to phenylalanine, the CDR3 is 11 amino acids long. The read is trimmed to its CDR3 DNA, 33 bases read in frame from base 1. This specimen belongs to a study of T-cell reconstitution after alpha-beta-depleted transplantation in children (dated by TCRdb to between 2015 and 2016). General notes on the study: Using TCR repertoire profiling, the study quantitatively followed how T-cell immune reconstitution unfolded in children after TCRalphabeta/CD19-depleted allogeneic hematopoietic cell transplantation. General study outcomes and caveats: Hyperexpanded clone frequencies declined over subsequent months; after one year, T-cell counts and TCRbeta diversity were mostly attributed to newly produced T cells. In some patients, the high TCRbeta diversity seen at day 60 was put down to recipient T cells and intrathymic progenitors that had survived conditioning. About two months after transplant, the apparently early recovery of alphabetaT-cell counts reportedly depended on just several hundred clones that had expanded rapidly and came from non-depleted graft cells.

Library creation used PCR. The run used an Illumina HiSeq 2500. To normalize quantification of the TCRbeta repertoire, the TCR libraries were built with molecular barcoding that relied on unique molecular identifiers. TCRdb took the public reads, trimmed them with fastp at Q25, ran MiXCR for clone calling and kept in-frame beta chains. Entries are consolidated by CDR3 protein sequence, retaining the most common genes and DNA. This sample has 750,000 to 950,000 distinct CDR3 sequences in its table, and around 17% of those were observed once. The top ten hold 5% of the sample. This receptor chain uses TRBV12-3 or TRBV12-4 and TRBJ1-5; a weak D assignment points to TRBD1 (5 bases agree). The specimen was PBMCs, mostly from graft donor cells, collected 360 days after TCRalphabeta/CD19-depleted stem cell transplant. This TCR came from a male patient aged 10 to 17 who had a stem cell transplant for acute lymphoblastic leukemia, so the T cells may come from the graft donor. Read as DNA, the sequence is TGTGCCAGCGCAGGGTTTCAGCCCCAGCATTTT. Its coded protein is CASAGFQPQHF.